This passage covers 19 T cell receptor beta chains from one sample sequenced in a study of Tregs in tolerant kidney transplant recipients. Generated by immunoSEQ multiplex PCR, the TCRdb table keeps only in-frame clones and is missing some. The sample has about 77,000 clones; more than 95% are singletons. This sample comprised CD4+ T cells from blood, obtained before the transplant. Source of these receptors: a human donor who received a combined kidney and bone marrow transplant.

This chain links TRBV7-9 with TRBJ1-4; 8 bases agree with TRBD1. Per germline, CDR1 SEHNR and CDR2 FQNEAQ (reference sequence). The CDR3 is made up of 15 amino acids. J was trimmed by 5 bases and V by 4 bases; bases with no gene match: 6. The CDR3 here is CASSSPGGANEKLFF. Here the CDR3 DNA reads TGTGCCAGCAGCTCCCCAGGGGGCGCGAATGAAAAACTGTTTTTT.

This chain joins TRBV7-7 and TRBJ2-3, with 9 bases aligning to TRBD2. Germline trimming cut 5 bases from V and 5 bases from J; bases unmatched to any gene: 5. From germline, CDR1 is SSHAT and CDR2 FNYEAQ (reference sequence). The CDR3 runs 14 residues. CDR3 loop: CASSPGLAGDTQYF. The CDR3 bases are TGTGCCAGCAGCCCGGGACTAGCAGGAGATACGCAGTATTTT.

The chain couples TRBV5-4 to TRBJ2-3; D may be TRBD2 (6 bases). This CDR3 has 15 residues. Looked up from germline, CDR1 is SGHNT and CDR2 is YYREEE (reference sequence). Between the trimmed V and J ends, which lost 4 bases and 0 bases, there was a span of 12 bases. The CDR3 sequence is CASSPWRASTDTQYF. CDR3 in DNA: TGTGCCAGCAGCCCGTGGAGGGCTAGCACAGATACGCAGTATTTT.

V and J are TRBV27 and TRBJ2-7, with 9 nucleotides matching TRBD1. This CDR3 region has 14 residues. CDR1 is MNHEY, CDR2 SMNVEV, per germline (reference sequence). V was pared by 5 bases and J by 3 bases, with 5 bases of the junction left unmatched. The CDR3, as DNA: TGTGCCAGCAGTCGGGACAGGGAATTCTACGAGCAGTACTTC. Translating it yields CASSRDREFYEQYF.

The chain has TRBV6-5 and TRBJ1-6, with 9 positions matching TRBD1. CDR3 length: 14 residues. The germline CDR1 and CDR2 sequences are MNHEY and SVGAGI. With 6 bases clipped from V and 9 bases from J, the junction kept 6 bases outside the gene matches. The CDR3 coding sequence is TGTGCCAGCAGCAGGGACAGGGACATTTCACCCCTCCACTTT. Protein sequence: CASSRDRDISPLHF.

The rearrangement uses TRBV7-6 and TRBJ2-3; maybe TRBD2 (7 bases). V lost 6 bases and J 2 bases, leaving 21 bases between the germline ends. This CDR3 has 17 amino acids. Germline V gene sequence: CDR1 SGHVS, CDR2 FNYEAQ. This CDR3 is CASRSRLGGGNTDTQYF. Here the CDR3 DNA reads TGTGCCAGCAGGTCCAGGCTGGGCGGGGGCAACACAGATACGCAGTATTTT.

The J gene is TRBJ1-2, the V gene TRBV10-2, with TRBD1 matching 10 bases. This CDR3 region has 14 residues. The V gene end was trimmed by 8 bases and the J gene end by 1 base; junction bases not matched to a gene: 4. Germline-derived CDR1 and CDR2 are WSHSY and SAAADI. CDR3 region: CASRQGANNYGYTF. Here the CDR3 DNA reads TGCGCCAGCCGACAGGGGGCTAATAACTATGGCTACACCTTC.

The chain joins TRBV5-1 to TRBJ2-5, with 11 bases lining up with TRBD2. This CDR3 is 16 amino acids long. Germline values: CDR1 SGHRS, CDR2 YFSETQ. The V segment lost 2 bases and the J segment 1 base; nucleotides outside the gene matches: 4. The CDR3 sequence is CASSLNGLAGQETQYF. In nucleotides, the CDR3 is TGCGCCAGCAGCTTAAACGGACTAGCGGGCCAAGAGACCCAGTACTTC.

This chain connects TRBV10-3 to TRBJ1-2, with D possibly being TRBD1 (5 bases). Per germline, CDR1 ENHRY and CDR2 SYGVKD. Trimming cost V 10 bases and J 4 bases, with 13 bases left between them. CDR3 size: 12 residues. DNA of the CDR3: TGTGCCACCTCCAGGGATGGCTATGGCTACACCTTC. Its protein is CATSRDGYGYTF.

The chain carries TRBV28 and TRBJ1-2; D is ambiguous. Trimming stripped 5 bases from V and 3 bases from J, with 7 bases between. Germline V gives CDR1 MDHEN, CDR2 SYDVKM. This CDR3 is built from 12 residues. CDR3 DNA sequence: TGTGCCAGCAGTATATCTTACTATGGCTACACCTTC. It yields the protein CASSISYYGYTF.

The CDR3 DNA follows: TGTGCCAGCTCGGGCTCCGGCGGGGTCTGGGAGACCCAGTACTTC. Its protein product is CASSGSGGVWETQYF. This chain links TRBV6-1 with TRBJ2-5; possibly TRBD2 for D (6 bases). The V end lost 8 bases, the J end lost 5 bases, and 21 bases lay between the germline ends. The length of the CDR3 is 15 residues. Germline values: CDR1 MNHNS, CDR2 SASEGT.

The chain joins TRBV6-1 to TRBJ1-1, with D perhaps matching TRBD1 (6 bases). V was shortened by 5 bases and J by 9 bases, with 16 bases between the two germline ends. The CDR3 extends over 13 amino acids. CDR1 is MNHNS and CDR2 is SASEGT in the germline V gene. This CDR3 reads CASSPGVSAQAFF. In nucleotides, the CDR3 is TGTGCCAGCAGTCCAGGGGTGTCGGCTCAAGCTTTCTTT.

This sequence joins TRBV2 and TRBJ2-5; 9 nucleotides agree with TRBD2. The junction had 7 bases not matched to a gene; V was cut back by 1 base and J by 4 bases. This CDR3 spans 16 amino acids. Germline lookup yields CDR1 SNHLY and CDR2 FYNNEI. The CDR3 region has the DNA TGTGCCAGCAGTGAAGTACAAGCGGGGGGTCGAGAGACCCAGTACTTC. As protein: CASSEVQAGGRETQYF.

This sequence joins TRBV29-1 and TRBJ2-7; D is unresolved. The germline V and J ends were trimmed by 4 bases and 6 bases, with 19 bases remaining between them. Per germline, CDR1 SQVTM and CDR2 ANQGSEA. CDR3 length: 14 residues. The CDR3 nucleotides read TGCAGCGTTGGAAATCTGGCGGAGTTCGCCGAGCAGTACTTC. This translates into CSVGNLAEFAEQYF.

This CDR3 reads CASSIARRDSNEQYF. CDR3 DNA: TGTGCCAGTAGTATAGCCCGACGGGACTCGAACGAGCAGTACTTC. The gene calls are TRBV19 and TRBJ2-7; TRBD2 might be the D (6 bases). Germline lookup yields CDR1 LNHDA and CDR2 SQIVND (reference sequence). Trimming took off 1 base at V and 5 bases at J, with 15 bases between the two ends. The CDR3 has 15 amino acids.

This chain connects TRBV9 to TRBJ1-6; possibly TRBD1 for D (5 bases). CDR3 length: 14 residues. CDR1 SGDLS and CDR2 YYNGEE come from the germline V gene. V was clipped by 5 bases and J by 7 bases, with 13 bases between them. The CDR3 here is CASSNSGINSPLHF. CDR3 DNA sequence: TGTGCCAGCAGTAACTCAGGGATCAATTCACCCCTCCACTTT.

The chain employs TRBV10-3 and TRBJ2-4; 11 nucleotides align to TRBD2. Looked up from germline, CDR1 is ENHRY and CDR2 is SYGVKD. The CDR3 length is 18 residues. With 2 bases clipped from V and 3 bases from J, the junction kept 9 bases outside the gene matches. Here the CDR3 reads CAISEGGSGGAGKNIQYF. The CDR3 DNA is TGTGCCATCAGTGAGGGGGGTAGCGGGGGGGCTGGCAAAAACATTCAGTACTTC.

J is TRBJ1-4 and V is TRBV5-1; D perhaps matches TRBD1 (5 bases). Germline loops: CDR1 SGHRS, CDR2 YFSETQ. The CDR3 runs to 14 residues. V shed 7 bases and J shed 5 bases, with 15 bases lying between them. CDR3 in DNA: TGCGCCAGCGCTAGGGTTCGGGGGAATGAAAAACTGTTTTTT. It specifies CASARVRGNEKLFF.

This clone was observed once. The chain recombines TRBV7-2 with TRBJ1-2, with TRBD1 matching 8 bases. Germline lookup yields CDR1 SGHTA and CDR2 FQGNSA. The CDR3 contains 14 residues. The junction had 7 bases not matched to a gene; V was cut back by 6 bases and J by 4 bases. The CDR3 nucleotides read TGTGCCAGCAGTTATTCACAGGGGGTCTATGGCTACACCTTC. Its translation is CASSYSQGVYGYTF.